Listed below are T cell receptor beta chains from one sample, sequenced in a study of cytomegalovirus exposure and HLA in healthy donors. Data came from immunoSEQ multiplex PCR; TCRdb stores just in-frame clones and leaves some out. The sample gives 300,000 or so clones, just under 85% of which show up once; about 2% is in the top ten. Sequencing used PBMCs. The receptors were gathered from a middle-aged woman in good health and CMV-seropositive. CDR3s include the opening cysteine and the closing phenylalanine or tryptophan. D genes are given only for firm matches. The size field is filled for only some rows; it gives once, few, many or a size class.

clone_size | j_call | v_call | d_call | cdr3_nt | cdr3_aa
- | TRBJ1-2 | TRBV11-3 | - | TGTGCCAGCAGCCCTTCCGGGGGGGGCACTCATAAGGAATGCTACACCTTC | CASSPSGGGTHKECYTF
few | TRBJ2-2 | TRBV30 | - | TGTGCCTGGAGTGTACCCTTCGGCGGGCGCACCGGGGAGCTGTTTTTT | CAWSVPFGGRTGELFF
- | TRBJ1-1 | TRBV27 | TRBD1 | TGTGCCAGCAGCCTGGGGGTTGACAGGGACGGAAACGACACTGAAGCTTTCTTT | CASSLGVDRDGNDTEAFF
- | TRBJ2-7 | TRBV5-4 | TRBD2 | TGTGCCAGCACCGGTGGTGGCGGGAGTCTCTACGAGCAGTACTTC | CASTGGGGSLYEQYF
- | TRBJ1-5 | TRBV27 | TRBD1 | TGTGCCAGCAGTTTATCGGGACAGGGGGCTCAGCCCCAGCATTTT | CASSLSGQGAQPQHF
- | TRBJ2-7 | TRBV14 | - | TGTGCCAGCAGCCAAGAGGCTAGTGGGAGGTACGAGCAGTACTTC | CASSQEASGRYEQYF
once | TRBJ2-7 | TRBV9 | TRBD1 | TGTGCCAGCAGCGTCCGCGCCGGGACAGGGATTGGCGAGCAGTACTTC | CASSVRAGTGIGEQYF
- | TRBJ1-5 | TRBV10-3 | - | TGTGCCACACAGGGTCTGGGGGGCAATCAGCCCCAGCATTTT | CATQGLGGNQPQHF
- | TRBJ1-1 | TRBV5-1 | - | TGCGCCAGCAGCTTGGGACCCGGGTCAGCTGAAGCTTTCTTT | CASSLGPGSAEAFF
- | TRBJ2-1 | TRBV7-6 | - | TGTGCCAGCAGCCGTAGCTCCTACAATGAGCAGTTCTTC | CASSRSSYNEQFF
- | TRBJ2-3 | TRBV19 | TRBD2 | TGTGCCAGTACCCGAACTAGCGGGAGGGCCATAGATACGCAGTATTTT | CASTRTSGRAIDTQYF
once | TRBJ1-5 | TRBV30 | - | TGTGCCTGGAGTGTACGAGGAGGGGTGAATCAGCCCCAGCATTTT | CAWSVRGGVNQPQHF
- | TRBJ1-2 | TRBV2 | - | TGTGCCAGCAGTGTAACGGTCTATGGCTACACCTTC | CASSVTVYGYTF
once | TRBJ2-1 | TRBV14 | - | TGTGCCAGCAGCCAAGATTCGTACAATGAGCAGTTCTTC | CASSQDSYNEQFF
- | TRBJ2-1 | TRBV11-3 | TRBD2 | TGTGCCAGCAGCTTAGGACTAGCGGGGAATGAGCAGTTCTTC | CASSLGLAGNEQFF
- | TRBJ2-2 | TRBV11-2 | - | TGTGCCAGCAGCTTCCGTGGAGGACTCGATACCGGGGAGCTGTTTTTT | CASSFRGGLDTGELFF
- | TRBJ2-2 | TRBV4-3 | - | TGCGCCAGCAGCCAAGAAAATTGGCGGTTTGGGGAGCTGTTTTTT | CASSQENWRFGELFF
few | TRBJ2-5 | TRBV7-9 | TRBD1 | TGTGCCAGCAGCTTAGGTGTCAGGGACAGTCTGTCCAACCAAGAGACCCAGTACTTC | CASSLGVRDSLSNQETQYF
- | TRBJ2-5 | TRBV7-8 | TRBD2 | TGTGCCAGCAGCTTAGCGCGGGAGGGACAAGAGACCCAGTACTTC | CASSLAREGQETQYF
- | TRBJ1-2 | TRBV21-1 | - | TGTGCCAGCAGCAAAAGGAGAGACGCCGAAAAAAGCGACTTTAACTATGGCTACACCTTC | CASSKRRDAEKSDFNYGYTF